These T cell receptor beta chains were read from a single sample in a study of T cell changes during pregnancy in multiple sclerosis. Repertoires were generated with immunoSEQ multiplex PCR, while TCRdb's copy carries only in-frame clones and drops some. This table has about 38,000 clones, more than 75% appearing once. Source: CD8+ T cells from peripheral blood mononuclear cells, taken in the third trimester of pregnancy. The receptors originated from a female donor with multiple sclerosis, enrolled in a pregnancy study. CDR3s leave out the opening cysteine and the closing phenylalanine or tryptophan.

j_call | v_call | cdr3_aa
TRBJ2-1 | TRBV27 | ASSLYGQGASYNEQF
TRBJ2-5 | TRBV13 | ASSPRTDYWETQY
TRBJ1-2 | TRBV5-4 | ASSYNRGGGYT
TRBJ1-1 | TRBV7-9 | ASRIARGTEAF
TRBJ2-2 | TRBV7-2 | ASSFGSGGALGELF
TRBJ2-1 | TRBV18 | ASALGGVDEQF
TRBJ2-3 | TRBV28 | ASSFLGQGTDTQY
TRBJ1-3 | TRBV19 | ASSIGGQLGNTIY
TRBJ1-2 | TRBV27 | ASSLLGEGGRTYGYT
TRBJ2-3 | TRBV13 | ASSPSTDAGLDTQY
TRBJ1-1 | TRBV5-4 | ARTVTGFTEAF
TRBJ2-7 | TRBV30 | AWSSEPSEQY
TRBJ2-1 | TRBV2 | ASRSTGFNNEQF
TRBJ2-5 | TRBV27 | ASSLGTSGKETQY
TRBJ1-3 | TRBV4-1 | ASSQVGGHGNTIY
TRBJ2-7 | TRBV5-5 | ASSLGLEQY
TRBJ2-7 | TRBV7-8 | ASSFRQTYEQY
TRBJ1-3 | TRBV10-2 | ASKGVSLNTSSGNTIY
TRBJ1-1 | TRBV7-9 | ASSFRVVNTEAF
TRBJ1-1 | TRBV9 | ASNTDSNTEAF
TRBJ1-1 | TRBV11-3 | ASSRTQGSEAF
TRBJ1-1 | TRBV6-1 | ASSEADRYTEAF
TRBJ2-1 | TRBV5-1 | ASSLDPQGSSYNEQF
TRBJ2-7 | TRBV11-2 | ASSVTTGTGAGEQY